Listed below are T cell receptor beta chains from one sample, sequenced in a study of tissue T cells after allogeneic stem cell transplantation. Sequenced by immunoSEQ multiplex PCR; TCRdb stores in-frame clones only, minus some. The sample contains about 3,100 clones, around 75% of which appear only once. The specimen comprised small intestine tissue, sampled at autopsy. Receptor source: a male patient older than 55 with steroid-refractory graft-versus-host disease after an allogeneic stem cell transplant. The graft donor may be the source of some T cells. CDR3s include the opening cysteine and the closing phenylalanine or tryptophan. D genes are given only for firm matches. Part of the rows lack a size; the others show once, few, many or a class for expanded clones.

TRBV27,TRBJ2-7,TRBD2,few,TGTGCCAGCAGTAGCGGGGGGGCCCCCTACGAGCAGTACTTC,CASSSGGAPYEQYF
TRBV5-5,TRBJ1-5,.,few,TGTGCCAGCAGCTTGGGCGGGGGGCATCAGCCCCAGCATTTT,CASSLGGGHQPQHF
TRBV7-3,TRBJ1-2,.,.,TGTGCCAGCAGCTTATTTCCGGGGGCGGACTATGGCTACACCTTC,CASSLFPGADYGYTF
TRBV27,TRBJ1-2,.,.,TGTGCCAGCAGTCCCAAGGGCCAGACGCTCAACTATGGCTACACCTTC,CASSPKGQTLNYGYTF
TRBV2,TRBJ2-1,.,.,TGTGCCAGCAACAGCAATTCTGAGCAGTTCTTC,CASNSNSEQFF
TRBV11-3,TRBJ2-1,.,.,TGTGCCAGCAGCTTAGCTTTCGGGAACAATGAGCAGTTCTTC,CASSLAFGNNEQFF
TRBV11-3,TRBJ1-1,.,few,TGTGCCAGCAGCTTAGACGACAGGGAAGCTTTCTTT,CASSLDDREAFF
TRBV9,TRBJ1-1,.,.,TGTGCCAGCAGCCCCCAGGGGATGGGAGTATTCGGCACTGAAGCTTTCTTT,CASSPQGMGVFGTEAFF
TRBV30,TRBJ2-7,TRBD2,.,TGTGCCTGGACCAGTGGGACTAGCGGGGCCCACGAGCAGTACTTC,CAWTSGTSGAHEQYF
TRBV5-1,TRBJ2-2,.,.,TGCGCCAGCACCCCGACCGTGGCCCCGAACACCGGGGAGCTGTTTTTT,CASTPTVAPNTGELFF
TRBV2,TRBJ1-4,.,.,TGTGCCAGCCTAGGGTTGGATGAAAAACTGTTTTTT,CASLGLDEKLFF
TRBV6-5,TRBJ1-1,.,few,TGTGCCAGCAGTTACTCGATTGGTCGGATTAACACTGAAGCTTTCTTT,CASSYSIGRINTEAFF
TRBV28,TRBJ1-2,.,.,TGTGCCAGCAGTTCCCAGAGGTTCCGCCATGGCTACACCTTC,CASSSQRFRHGYTF
TRBV7-8,TRBJ1-6,.,few,TGTGCCAGCAGTGGCCCGAAAGGACAGAACCTGAGATATAATTCACCCCTCCACTTT,CASSGPKGQNLRYNSPLHF
TRBV6-5,TRBJ1-2,.,.,TGTGCCAGCTCGCCCCCGGGTCTAAACTATGGCTACACCTTC,CASSPPGLNYGYTF
TRBV9,TRBJ2-2,.,.,TGTGCCAGCAGCCCTCAGGGTGCCGGGGAGCTGTTTTTT,CASSPQGAGELFF
TRBV19,TRBJ1-1,.,few,TGTGCCAGTAGTGCATCATTGGACGTAAACACTGAAGCTTTCTTT,CASSASLDVNTEAFF
TRBV30,TRBJ1-1,TRBD1,.,TGTGCCTGCAAGGACAGGGAGTACATGAACACTGAAGCTTTCTTT,CACKDREYMNTEAFF
TRBV14,TRBJ2-1,TRBD2,.,TGTGCCAGCAGCCAAGGTCGGGGGGGCCGATACGATGAGCAGTTCTTC,CASSQGRGGRYDEQFF
TRBV2,TRBJ1-1,TRBD1,once,TGTGCCAGCAGCTCCGGGACAGAAAACACTGAAGCTTTCTTT,CASSSGTENTEAFF
TRBV12-3/TRBV12-4,TRBJ1-5,.,.,TGTGCCAGCAGTTTGAATACCAATCAGCCCCAGCATTTT,CASSLNTNQPQHF
TRBV30,TRBJ1-2,.,.,TGTGCCTGGAGTGTCCAGGCCGTTAACTATGGCTACACCTTC,CAWSVQAVNYGYTF
TRBV24-1,TRBJ2-2,TRBD1,.,TGTGCCACCAGTGATTTACAGGGGGACACCGGGGAGCTGTTTTTT,CATSDLQGDTGELFF
TRBV11-2,TRBJ1-6,.,.,TGTGCCAGCAGCTTAATCCCATATAATTCACCCCTCCACTTT,CASSLIPYNSPLHF
TRBV2,TRBJ2-2,.,.,TGTGCCAGCAGTGTCCAGGGTGGCACCGGGGAGCTGTTTTTT,CASSVQGGTGELFF
TRBV24-1,TRBJ2-3,.,.,TGTGCCACCAGTCAGGAGTCGGATACGCAGTATTTT,CATSQESDTQYF
TRBV7-9,TRBJ1-1,.,once,TGTGCCAGCAGCTTAGTGCCGGTGGCCCGTGACACTGAAGCTTTCTTT,CASSLVPVARDTEAFF
TRBV30,TRBJ2-7,TRBD1,.,TGTGCCGGGATGGCAACAGGGGGCCCCTACGAGCAGTACTTC,CAGMATGGPYEQYF
TRBV7-8,TRBJ2-3,TRBD2,once,TGTGCAATTAGCGGGGGGGACGGCACAGATACGCAGTATTTT,CAISGGDGTDTQYF
TRBV2,TRBJ1-1,.,.,TGTGCCAGCACCCAACAGGGCACTGAAGCTTTCTTT,CASTQQGTEAFF
TRBV11-3,TRBJ2-1,TRBD1,once,TGTGCCAGCAGCCGTGGGACAGGGGAAACGAATGAGCAGTTCTTC,CASSRGTGETNEQFF
TRBV7-9,TRBJ1-5,.,.,TGTGCCAGCAGCCTCAGCAATAGCAATCAGCCCCAGCATTTT,CASSLSNSNQPQHF
TRBV4-3,TRBJ1-3,.,few,TGCGCCAGCAGCCAAGTCAGGGGAGCAGGAAACACCATATATTTT,CASSQVRGAGNTIYF
TRBV6-5,TRBJ2-3,.,.,TGTGCCAGCACATCCCTCGCTAGCACAGATACGCAGTATTTT,CASTSLASTDTQYF
TRBV27,TRBJ2-1,.,.,TGTGCCAGCAGTAAAGTTACGAGCTCCTACAATGAGCAGTTCTTC,CASSKVTSSYNEQFF
TRBV11-2,TRBJ2-3,.,.,TGTGCCAGCAGCTTTGGTGGATCGACGGGCACAGATACGCAGTATTTT,CASSFGGSTGTDTQYF
TRBV7-2,TRBJ1-1,TRBD1,.,TGTGCCAGCAGCTTAGCGCACTCAGGGGGCACTGAAGCTTTCTTT,CASSLAHSGGTEAFF
TRBV12-3/TRBV12-4,TRBJ1-1,.,once,TGTGCCAGCAGTTTATCCGGGAACACTGAAGCTTTCTTT,CASSLSGNTEAFF
TRBV3-1/TRBV3-2,TRBJ2-3,.,.,TGTGCCAGCAGCCAAGATCCCAGGGAGCCAGATACGCAGTATTTT,CASSQDPREPDTQYF
TRBV7-2,TRBJ1-5,.,once,TGTGCCAGCAGTTTCGACGGGAATCAGCCCCAGCATTTT,CASSFDGNQPQHF
TRBV28,TRBJ2-4,.,once,TGTGCCAGCAGCTACAACAAAAACATTCAGTACTTC,CASSYNKNIQYF
TRBV5-6,TRBJ2-2,TRBD1,once,TGTGCCAGCAGCCCGACAGGGGCCGGGGAGCTGTTTTTT,CASSPTGAGELFF
TRBV27,TRBJ1-1,.,.,TGTGCCAGCACCAAAAGAGAGGGGAACACTGAAGCTTTCTTT,CASTKREGNTEAFF
TRBV7-9,TRBJ1-4,TRBD1,.,TGTGCCAGCAGCTTAGGGGCCCAGGGGGCTAATGAAAAACTGTTTTTT,CASSLGAQGANEKLFF
TRBV10-3,TRBJ2-7,.,once,TGTGCCATCAGTGAGGGACAGAGCTCCTACGAGCAGTACTTC,CAISEGQSSYEQYF
TRBV9,TRBJ2-1,.,few,TGTGCCAGCAGCGTAGAACCGCCAGAGCAGTTCTTC,CASSVEPPEQFF
TRBV5-1,TRBJ1-1,.,.,TGCGCCAGCAGCTTGGCCTTACAAAACACTGAAGCTTTCTTT,CASSLALQNTEAFF
TRBV4-2,TRBJ1-5,.,.,TGTGCCAGCAGCCAAGGGGCAGAATCCCAGCCCCAGCATTTT,CASSQGAESQPQHF
TRBV14,TRBJ2-7,.,.,TGTGCCAGCAGCCTTGGGGGCAGGGGCGAGCAGTACTTC,CASSLGGRGEQYF
TRBV5-8,TRBJ1-2,.,.,TGTGCCAGCAGCTTGGAGGGGAACTATGGCTACACCTTC,CASSLEGNYGYTF
TRBV7-2,TRBJ2-5,TRBD2,once,TGTGCCAGCAGCCAGGGACTAGCCCAAGAGACCCAGTACTTC,CASSQGLAQETQYF
TRBV19,TRBJ2-2,.,.,TGTGCCAGTAGTATCTGGAAGGGACTTGACACCGGGGAGCTGTTTTTT,CASSIWKGLDTGELFF